Following are 4 T cell receptor beta chains from one sample sequenced in a study of blood T cell repertoires in COVID-19. Only in-frame clones appear in the TCRdb table, and some are missing; sequencing was by immunoSEQ multiplex PCR. The profile shows some 150,000 clones, about 88% of them singletons. Sequenced sample: peripheral blood. The receptors come from a woman older than 75 in a cohort sampled during active or convalescent COVID-19.

The rearrangement uses TRBV30 and TRBJ2-3; 11 bases fit TRBD1. V trimming: 4 bases; J trimming: 3 bases; junction bases outside the gene matches: 9. Per the germline V gene, CDR1 is GTSNPN and CDR2 is SVGIG (reference sequence). CDR3 length equals 16 residues. The CDR3 DNA reads TGTGCCTGGACCCCGGGGGGGACAGGGGGGACAGATACGCAGTATTTT. It encodes CAWTPGGTGGTDTQYF.

This clone is a singleton in its sample. The chain links TRBV18 to TRBJ1-6, with 7 bases aligning to TRBD1. The germline gives CDR1 KGHSH, CDR2 LQKENI. J lost 5 bases, V lost 5 bases, and 9 bases had no gene match. There are 16 residues in the CDR3. DNA for the CDR3: TGTGCCAGCTCAGCATCCGGGACAGAGAATAATTCACCCCTCCACTTT. This gives the protein CASSASGTENNSPLHF.

In this sample, this clone turned up a few times. The chain is built from TRBV21-1 and TRBJ1-1. TRBV21-1 is a pseudogene segment. The CDR3 runs to 15 residues. Here the CDR3 reads CASSKVGSQNSEAFF. The CDR3 bases are TGTGCCAGCAGCAAAGTTGGGAGCCAAAATTCTGAAGCTTTCTTT.

The V call is TRBV7-6, the J call TRBJ1-2; the match to TRBD1 covers 8 bases. In germline, CDR1 is SGHVS, CDR2 FNYEAQ. There are 15 residues in the CDR3. Germline trimming cut 6 bases from V and 4 bases from J; bases unmatched to any gene: 10. The CDR3 region has the DNA TGTGCCAGCAGTCAAAACCGACAGGGGAGCTATGGCTACACCTTC. Translating it yields CASSQNRQGSYGYTF.